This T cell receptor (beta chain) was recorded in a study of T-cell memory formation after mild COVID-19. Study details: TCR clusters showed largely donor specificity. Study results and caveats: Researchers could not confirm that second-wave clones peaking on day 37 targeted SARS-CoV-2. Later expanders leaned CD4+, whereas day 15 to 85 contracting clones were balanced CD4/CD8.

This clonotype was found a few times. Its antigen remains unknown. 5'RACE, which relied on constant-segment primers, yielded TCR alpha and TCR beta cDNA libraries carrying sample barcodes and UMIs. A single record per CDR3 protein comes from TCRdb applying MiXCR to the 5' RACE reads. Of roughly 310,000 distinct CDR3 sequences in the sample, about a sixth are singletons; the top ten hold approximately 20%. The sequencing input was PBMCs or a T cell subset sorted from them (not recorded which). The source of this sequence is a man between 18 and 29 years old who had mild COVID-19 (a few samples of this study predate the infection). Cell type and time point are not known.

CDR3 DNA: TGCGCCAGCAGCCAAGATCCAGGGCGGGAGGCTGGCTACACCTTC. Translated, it gives CASSQDPGREAGYTF. The rearrangement links TRBV4-3 to TRBJ1-2, with D possibly matching TRBD1 (5 bases). This CDR3 has 15 amino acids. The germline CDR1 and CDR2 sequences are LGHNA and YSLEER. V was pared by 0 bases and J by 7 bases, with 15 bases between.